Shown below are 3 T cell receptor beta chains from a single sample sequenced in a study of blood T cell repertoires in COVID-19. Using immunoSEQ multiplex PCR, the repertoire was profiled, and TCRdb retains in-frame clones only, with some absent. The table has roughly 11,000 clones, 60% to 80% seen once; the top ten hold 6% to 7.5%. Source material: peripheral blood. The source of these receptors is a man in his 60s with COVID-19, enrolled during active disease.

J is TRBJ2-2 and V is TRBV7-2, with TRBD2 as a possible D gene (5 bases). The length of the CDR3 is 14 residues. V was clipped by 0 bases and J by 4 bases, with 6 bases between them. Germline V gene sequence: CDR1 SGHTA, CDR2 FQGNSA. The CDR3 nucleotides are TGTGCCAGCAGCTTAGCGGCGGGCACCGGGGAGCTGTTTTTT. Translation gives CASSLAAGTGELFF. The full variable domain, in which reference TRBV7-2 and TRBJ2-2 provide the parts outside the CDR3, is GAGVSQSPSNKVTEKGKDVELRCDPISGHTALYWYRQSLGQGLEFLIYFQGNSAPDKSGLPSDRFSAERTGGSVSTLTIQRTQQEDSAVYLCASSLAAGTGELFFGEGSRLTVL.

The CDR3 DNA reads TGTGCCAGCAGCTTACCCGGACTAGCTTCCTACAATGAGCAGTTCTTC. As protein: CASSLPGLASYNEQFF. The chain joins TRBV11-2 to TRBJ2-1; 8 bases fit TRBD2. CDR3 size: 16 residues. V shed 2 bases and J 1 base; nucleotides not matched to a gene: 4. Germline V gives CDR1 SGHAT, CDR2 FQNNGV.

CDR3 DNA: TGTGCCAGCAGCCGGGACAGAGCATACGAGCAGTACGTC. Translation: CASSRDRAYEQYV. The J gene is TRBJ2-7, the V gene TRBV6-5; 7 bases match TRBD1. CDR1 MNHEY and CDR2 SVGAGI come from the germline V gene. The CDR3 sequence is 13 residues long. Losses at the gene ends were 6 bases for V and 4 bases for J; bases not matched to a gene: 6.